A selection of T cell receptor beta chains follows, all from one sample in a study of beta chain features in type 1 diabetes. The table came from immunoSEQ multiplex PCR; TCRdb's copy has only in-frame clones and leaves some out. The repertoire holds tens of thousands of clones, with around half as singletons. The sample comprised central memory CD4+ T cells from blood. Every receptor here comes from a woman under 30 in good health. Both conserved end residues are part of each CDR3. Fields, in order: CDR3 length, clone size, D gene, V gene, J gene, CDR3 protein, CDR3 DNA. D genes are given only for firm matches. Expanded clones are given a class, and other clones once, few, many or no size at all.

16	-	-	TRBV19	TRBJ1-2	CASSPTARQGSYGYTF	TGTGCCAGTAGTCCTACAGCGCGGCAGGGGTCCTATGGCTACACCTTC
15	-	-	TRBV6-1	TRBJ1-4	CASSEGQSSNEKLFF	TGTGCCAGCAGCGAAGGGCAGTCTTCTAATGAAAAACTGTTTTTT
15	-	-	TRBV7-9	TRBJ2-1	CASSLATGAYNEQFF	TGTGCCAGCAGCTTAGCGACAGGAGCTTACAATGAGCAGTTCTTC
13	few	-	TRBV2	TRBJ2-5	CASSSAGRETQYF	TGTGCCAGCAGTTCTGCGGGACGGGAGACCCAGTACTTC
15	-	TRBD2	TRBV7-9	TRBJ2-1	CASSLGTSGSDEQFF	TGTGCCAGCAGCTTAGGGACTAGCGGGAGCGATGAGCAGTTCTTC
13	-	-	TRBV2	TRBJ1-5	CASNREASEPQHF	TGTGCCAGCAACAGGGAAGCTTCGGAGCCCCAGCATTTT
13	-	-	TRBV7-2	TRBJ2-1	CASSAQTSSEQFF	TGTGCCAGCAGCGCCCAGACTAGTTCGGAGCAGTTCTTC
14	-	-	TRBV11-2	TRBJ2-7	CASSPVRGDYEQYF	TGTGCCAGCAGCCCAGTCAGGGGGGACTACGAGCAGTACTTC
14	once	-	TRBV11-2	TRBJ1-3	CASSSIPGGNTIYF	TGTGCCAGCAGCTCGATCCCCGGGGGAAACACCATATATTTT
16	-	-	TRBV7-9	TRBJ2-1	CASSPRGVQGKNEQFF	TGTGCCAGCAGCCCTCGGGGAGTACAGGGAAAAAATGAGCAGTTCTTC
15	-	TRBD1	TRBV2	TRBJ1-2	CASSFGQGALYGYTF	TGTGCCAGCAGCTTTGGACAGGGGGCCCTCTATGGCTACACCTTC
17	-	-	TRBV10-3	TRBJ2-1	CAISESRTLGGDNEQFF	TGTGCCATCAGTGAGTCGAGGACGTTAGGAGGGGACAATGAGCAGTTCTTC
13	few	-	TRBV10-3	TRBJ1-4	CAIKSATNEKLFF	TGTGCCATCAAGAGCGCAACTAATGAAAAACTGTTTTTT
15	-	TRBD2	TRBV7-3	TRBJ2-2	CASRLAGGPSGELFF	TGTGCCAGCAGACTAGCGGGGGGGCCGAGCGGGGAGCTGTTTTTT
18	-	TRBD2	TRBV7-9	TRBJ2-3	CASSVPSGGRTSTDTQYF	TGTGCCAGCAGCGTTCCTAGCGGGGGGCGAACTAGCACAGATACGCAGTATTTT
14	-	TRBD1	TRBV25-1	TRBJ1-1	CASWQGGRNTEAFF	TGTGCCAGCTGGCAAGGGGGCAGGAACACTGAAGCTTTCTTT
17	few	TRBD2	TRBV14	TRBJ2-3	CASSQARGLAVPDTQYF	TGTGCCAGCAGCCAAGCTAGAGGACTAGCGGTCCCAGATACGCAGTATTTT
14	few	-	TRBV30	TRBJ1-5	CACSGVWSNQPQHF	TGTGCCTGCTCAGGGGTTTGGAGCAATCAGCCCCAGCATTTT
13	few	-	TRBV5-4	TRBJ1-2	CASSLAQINGYTF	TGTGCCAGCAGCTTGGCCCAGATAAATGGCTACACCTTC
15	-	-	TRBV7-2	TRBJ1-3	CASSRDTGPGNTIYF	TGTGCCAGCAGCCGTGACACAGGGCCTGGAAACACCATATATTTT